Listed here is a single T cell receptor beta chain. Its antigen is not identified. These data belong to a study of brain T cells in children with intractable seizures. General observations from the study: Patients' HCMV serostatus was unknown; virus specificity rests on CDR3 similarity alone. Absence of clones before surgery may stem from lower sequencing depth.

CDR1 is LNHDA, CDR2 SQIVND, per germline (reference sequence). The CDR3 contains 14 residues. The V gene lost 2 bases and the J gene lost 2 bases, with 10 bases spanning the gap. Surgery cases with the highest brain T cell transcript signatures were chosen for sequencing. Pre-surgery treatment included at least one anti-epileptic drug. Generated by immunoSEQ multiplex PCR, the TCRdb table keeps only in-frame clones and is missing some. The table shows approximately 110,000 clones, with under 95% occurring only once. The chain combines TRBV19 with TRBJ2-7; TRBD2 is a possible D gene (6 bases). The input for sequencing was peripheral blood, taken at surgery. This clonotype was sampled from a boy in the first two years of life with hemimegalencephaly and intractable seizures. The CDR3 coding sequence is TGTGCCAGTAGTATAAGCGGGCCTCCCTACGAGCAGTACTTC. Its translation is CASSISGPPYEQYF.